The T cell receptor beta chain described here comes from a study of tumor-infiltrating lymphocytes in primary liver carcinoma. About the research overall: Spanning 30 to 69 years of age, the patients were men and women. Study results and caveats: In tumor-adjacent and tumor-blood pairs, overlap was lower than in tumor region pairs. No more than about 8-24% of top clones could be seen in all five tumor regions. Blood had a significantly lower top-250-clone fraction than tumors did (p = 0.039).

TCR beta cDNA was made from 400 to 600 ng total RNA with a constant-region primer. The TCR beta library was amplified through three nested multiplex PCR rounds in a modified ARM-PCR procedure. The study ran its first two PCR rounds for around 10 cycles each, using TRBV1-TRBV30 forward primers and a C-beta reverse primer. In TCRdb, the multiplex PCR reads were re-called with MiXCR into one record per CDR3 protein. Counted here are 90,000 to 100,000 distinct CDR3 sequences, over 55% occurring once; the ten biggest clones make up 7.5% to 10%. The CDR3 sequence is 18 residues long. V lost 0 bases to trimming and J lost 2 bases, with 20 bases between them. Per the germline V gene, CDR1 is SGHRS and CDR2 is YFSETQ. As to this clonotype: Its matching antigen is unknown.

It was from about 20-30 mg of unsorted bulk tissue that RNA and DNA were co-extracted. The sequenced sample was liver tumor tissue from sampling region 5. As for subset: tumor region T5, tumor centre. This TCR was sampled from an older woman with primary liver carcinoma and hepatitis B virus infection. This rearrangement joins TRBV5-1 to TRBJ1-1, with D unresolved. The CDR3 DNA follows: TGCGCCAGCAGCTTGGGACGAGGAGACGATGGGAATAACACTGAAGCTTTCTTT. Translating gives CASSLGRGDDGNNTEAFF.